The 22 T cell receptor beta chains below were found in one sample sequenced in a study of cytomegalovirus exposure and HLA in healthy donors. The study ran its PCR with 60 Vbeta and 13 Jbeta primers. Some clones are missing from TCRdb's copy, which holds only in-frame ones; the method was immunoSEQ multiplex PCR. The sample holds 150,000 to 200,000 clones, around 78% seen once. The specimen sequenced was PBMCs. All receptors come from a woman in her 50s in good health and CMV-seropositive.

With respect to this clone: One end of the junction does not line up with germline, which may come from a read error. The gene calls are TRBV20-1 and TRBJ1-1; the D gene is possibly TRBD1 (6 bases). CDR3 length: 11 residues. Germline V gene lookup returns CDR1 DFQATT and CDR2 SNEGSKA (reference sequence). The CDR3 nucleotides read TGCAGTGCTAGTCCCGGACAGAGGACCCGATTT. The encoded protein is CSASPGQRTRF.

The genes are TRBV29-1 and TRBJ2-3; 7 nucleotides line up with TRBD2. Germline V CDR1 and CDR2: SQVTM, ANQGSEA. Germline trimming cut 1 base from V and 0 bases from J; bases unmatched to any gene: 7. The CDR3 spans 16 residues. This chain's CDR3 is CSVEVRLAESTDTQYF. The CDR3 DNA follows: TGCAGCGTTGAAGTCAGGCTAGCGGAAAGCACAGATACGCAGTATTTT.

A single count supports this clone. This rearrangement joins TRBV19 to TRBJ1-5; D unresolved. Trimming removed 7 bases at V and 3 bases at J, with 10 bases between. Germline CDR1 LNHDA, CDR2 SQIVND (reference sequence). The CDR3 covers 13 residues. CDR3 in amino acids: CASNERYNQPQHF. CDR3 DNA sequence: TGTGCCAGTAACGAGAGATACAATCAGCCCCAGCATTTT.

V and J are TRBV9 and TRBJ2-1; tentatively, D is TRBD2 (6 bases). This CDR3 is 13 amino acids long. Germline CDR1 is SGDLS and CDR2 is YYNGEE. Trimming cost V 3 bases and J 5 bases, with 9 bases left between them. The DNA for the CDR3 is TGTGCCAGCAGCGGGGACTGGGACAATGAGCAGTTCTTC. Its translation: CASSGDWDNEQFF.

The V and J genes are TRBV6-5 and TRBJ2-2, with 8 bases lining up with TRBD2. The CDR3 totals 16 residues. CDR1 is MNHEY, CDR2 SVGAGI, per germline. V shed 2 bases, J shed 6 bases, and the junction held 8 bases outside the gene matches. The CDR3 spells CASSYRAGEPPGELFF. CDR3 in DNA: TGTGCCAGCAGTTACCGAGCGGGGGAGCCCCCCGGGGAGCTGTTTTTT.

The V call is TRBV27, the J call TRBJ2-3; TRBD2 matches 12 bases. Trimming cost V 5 bases and J 2 bases; bases outside gene matches: 8. Germline CDR1 reads MNHEY; CDR2 reads SMNVEV (reference sequence). The CDR3 covers 17 residues. The CDR3 protein is CASSPLRLAGVTDTQYF. The CDR3 DNA sequence: TGTGCCAGCAGTCCACTAAGACTAGCGGGGGTCACAGATACGCAGTATTTT.

The sample holds one count of this clone. The chain has TRBV6-1 and TRBJ2-7; 7 bases match TRBD1. The germline V gene encodes CDR1 MNHNS and CDR2 SASEGT. The CDR3 contains 13 residues. V lost 4 bases and J lost 3; bases outside the gene matches: 3. Here the CDR3 DNA reads TGTGCCAGCAGTGTGGGACAGTACTACGAGCAGTACTTC. It translates to CASSVGQYYEQYF.

This clone was counted once. The J gene is TRBJ2-5, the V gene TRBV4-2, with D tentatively TRBD2 (7 bases). CDR3 length equals 15 residues. The V end lost 4 bases, the J end lost 4 bases, and 16 bases lay between the germline ends. CDR1 LGHNA and CDR2 YNFKEQ come from the germline V gene. Here the CDR3 reads CASSPSGGAVETQYF. The CDR3 DNA reads as TGTGCCAGCAGCCCCTCTGGGGGGGCCGTAGAGACCCAGTACTTC.

The chain carries TRBV5-4 and TRBJ1-4; a weak D match, TRBD1 (5 bases). The CDR3 has 13 residues. Trimming removed 4 bases at V and 7 bases at J, with 11 bases between. Germline assignment: CDR1 SGHNT and CDR2 YYREEE (reference sequence). The CDR3 region is CASSRGLGEKLFF. The CDR3 region has the DNA TGTGCCAGCAGCAGGGGTCTGGGTGAAAAACTGTTTTTT. The full variable domain, in which reference TRBV5-4 and TRBJ1-4 provide the parts outside the CDR3, is ETGVTQSPTHLIKTRGQQVTLRCSSQSGHNTVSWYQQALGQGPQFIFQYYREEENGRGNFPPRFSGLQFPNYSSELNVNALELDDSALYLCASSRGLGEKLFFGSGTQLSVL.

The chain employs TRBV7-9 and TRBJ2-7, with D possibly being TRBD1 (5 bases). The CDR3 contains 16 residues. Trimming cost V 5 bases and J 0 bases, with 17 bases left between them. The V gene's germline CDR1 is SEHNR and CDR2 FQNEAQ (reference sequence). The CDR3 region is CASSPQWAGYSYEQYF. The CDR3 DNA is TGTGCCAGCAGCCCACAGTGGGCAGGGTACTCCTACGAGCAGTACTTC.

This chain uses TRBV12-5 with TRBJ2-7; 9 nucleotides align to TRBD1. V trimming: 6 bases; J trimming: 6 bases; junction bases outside the gene matches: 3. This CDR3 comprises 12 residues. Germline values: CDR1 LGHNT, CDR2 FRNRAP. CDR3 DNA: TGTGCTAGTGGCCAACAGGGGGCCGAGCAGTACTTC. Translation gives CASGQQGAEQYF.

This chain joins TRBV7-3 and TRBJ1-2, with 7 nucleotides matching TRBD1. Per the germline V gene, CDR1 is SGHTA and CDR2 is FQGTGA. Unmatched junction bases numbered 11, after V lost 2 bases and J lost 8 bases. The CDR3 runs to 15 residues. CDR3 nucleotide sequence: TGTGCCAGCAGCTTAGGGTCGAAGGGGGCGGGGGGCTACACCTTC. Protein product: CASSLGSKGAGGYTF.

This chain links TRBV15 with TRBJ1-2; D ambiguous. Looked up from germline, CDR1 is LNHNV and CDR2 is YYDKDF (reference sequence). Trimming removed 0 bases at V and 3 bases at J, with 11 bases between. The CDR3 has 15 residues. The CDR3 region is CATSRDRARDYGYTF. CDR3 nucleotides: TGTGCCACCAGCAGAGATCGCGCGAGAGACTATGGCTACACCTTC.

With respect to this clone: Different DNA sequences within this sample yield the same CDR3. The chain joins TRBV4-1 to TRBJ1-5; D may be TRBD1 (6 bases). Between the trimmed V and J ends, which lost 0 bases and 7 bases, there was a span of 10 bases. Per the germline V gene, CDR1 is MGHRA and CDR2 is YSYEKL. The CDR3 length is 14 residues. CDR3 DNA: TGCGCCAGCAGCCAAGAACAGGGAAACCAGCCCCAGCATTTT. This translates into CASSQEQGNQPQHF.

This chain links TRBV7-9 with TRBJ2-1, with D maybe TRBD2 (5 bases). The CDR3 has 12 residues. Trimming took off 4 bases at V and 10 bases at J, with 11 bases between the two ends. CDR1 is SEHNR, CDR2 FQNEAQ, per germline (reference sequence). CDR3 region: CASSSDEGEQFF. CDR3 DNA: TGTGCCAGCAGCTCAGACGAGGGAGAGCAGTTCTTC.

The rearrangement joins TRBV9 to TRBJ2-3; D might be TRBD2 (5 bases). This CDR3 region has 15 residues. Trimming removed 2 bases from V and 0 bases from J, with 10 bases in between. Germline-derived CDR1 and CDR2 are SGDLS and YYNGEE. The CDR3 region is CASSVAGASTDTQYF. The CDR3 DNA is TGTGCCAGCAGCGTCGCGGGTGCTAGCACAGATACGCAGTATTTT.

The chain has TRBV28 and TRBJ2-2; 8 positions match TRBD2. The germline V gene encodes CDR1 MDHEN and CDR2 SYDVKM. J was trimmed by 5 bases and V by 2 bases; bases with no gene match: 1. CDR3 length: 14 residues. The CDR3 nucleotides are TGTGCCAGCAGTTTACTAGCGGGTACCGGGGAGCTGTTTTTT. It yields the protein CASSLLAGTGELFF.

This clone is a singleton in its sample. V usage is TRBV5-8 and J usage is TRBJ1-1; D remains ambiguous. Germline V lookup: CDR1 SGHTS, CDR2 YDEGEE. The V end lost 0 bases, the J end lost 4 bases, and 10 bases lay between the germline ends. This CDR3 spans 14 amino acids. The CDR3 nucleotides are TGTGCCAGCAGCTTGGGAATTCGGGGCACTGAAGCTTTCTTT. It codes for CASSLGIRGTEAFF.

The rearrangement links TRBV19 to TRBJ2-3; TRBD1 matches 8 bases. Germline V gene data show CDR1 as LNHDA and CDR2 as SQIVND (reference sequence). CDR3 length: 15 amino acids. V dropped 7 bases and J dropped 3; count of bases not matched to a gene: 9. The CDR3 region has the DNA TGTGCCAGTACCAACAGGGGGGCGGCGACAGATACGCAGTATTTT. Translated: CASTNRGAATDTQYF.

The chain couples TRBV9 to TRBJ2-1, with 8 bases matching TRBD2. CDR3 length: 16 residues. The junction had 2 bases not matched to a gene; V was cut back by 0 bases and J by 0 bases. Germline CDR1 and CDR2: SGDLS and YYNGEE. This chain's CDR3 is CASSVGLASSYNEQFF. The DNA for the CDR3 is TGTGCCAGCAGCGTAGGACTAGCGAGCTCCTACAATGAGCAGTTCTTC.

The chain has TRBV7-2 and TRBJ1-5; no reliable D call. V lost 3 bases and J lost 6, with 9 bases in between. This CDR3 has 13 residues. Germline V lookup: CDR1 SGHTA, CDR2 FQGNSA. The CDR3 bases are TGTGCCAGCAGCTTGGACTTTCGTCAGCCCCAGCATTTT. It encodes CASSLDFRQPQHF.

This clone was seen only a few times. The chain combines TRBV25-1 with TRBJ2-1; D is uncertain. The CDR3 totals 13 residues. V lost 4 bases to trimming and J lost 9 bases, with 13 bases between them. Germline CDR1 MGHDK, CDR2 SYGVNS. CDR3 in amino acids: CASSVALEGEQFF. The CDR3 bases are TGTGCCAGCAGTGTAGCTCTTGAAGGTGAGCAGTTCTTC.